This T cell receptor beta chain originates from a study of early T cells in non-severe SARS-CoV-2 infection (dated by TCRdb to about 2021). Some background on the complete study: TCR sequencing used bulk RNA from unsorted whole blood, so alpha and beta chains could not be paired.

The study at large found these results: Matching against VDJdb was skewed toward anti-spike CD8 responses, likely underestimated virus-specific expansions, and missed private and CD4 specificities.

This clonotype was recorded at least ten times. Its antigen remains undetermined. Base-call qualities are not available, and no considerably larger clone is one nucleotide away. The library was generated by 5' RACE. For sequencing, a NextSeq 500 was employed. In the TCR library protocol, unique molecular identifiers were attached to individual cDNA molecules to correct for PCR bias and sequencing error. Both TCR alpha and beta chains were sequenced, and tight co-correlation was observed between alpha and beta sequence abundances in each sample. The authors processed their data as follows. Decombinator V4 was used to annotate the V gene, J gene and CDR3 of the TCR sequences. Expanded TCRs were defined as changing significantly between any two time points under a Poisson model with p below 0.0001. Abundances of TCRs were expressed as counts per million after normalisation to the total number of TCRs sequenced in each sample. TRAV1-2 paired with TRAJ12, TRAJ20 or TRAJ33 defined MAIT TCRs, while TRAV10 paired with TRAJ18 defined iNKT TCRs. A search of VDJdb, accessed on 1 November 2021, was run for TCRs annotated to CMV, EBV and SARS-CoV-2, with TCRs annotated for multiple antigens excluded. The public reads were quality trimmed at Q25 with fastp and then assembled into clones with MiXCR by TCRdb, keeping productive beta chains. Identical CDR3 proteins give one entry, which carries the most common genes and DNA. The V and J calls, along with clone size, are taken from TCRdb and not from the paper's own processing. Here the sample has some 31,000 distinct CDR3 sequences; more than 4.5% occur a single time. Of the sample, roughly 5% is held by the ten largest clones.

The study was a case-control design nested within a healthcare worker cohort in London, UK, with weekly nasopharyngeal swab PCR tests and blood sampling. Healthcare workers were enrolled in the week of the UK lockdown, from 23 to 31 March 2020, and were followed every week for up to roughly 15 weeks. The cysteine opens and the phenylalanine closes a CDR3 of 13 amino acids. The CDR3 DNA has 39 bases and is translated from base 1. V loses 5 bases of germline sequence and J loses 1 base, and the interval between the two ends is 8 bases. Via the germline V gene, CDR1 is SNHLY and CDR2 FYNNEI. This receptor was taken from an adult who was a healthcare worker with PCR-confirmed SARS-CoV-2 infection or an uninfected control (not recorded which). What was sequenced was whole blood. In this chain, TRBV2 is recombined with TRBJ1-1, with an unclear D gene assignment. CDR3 region: CASSPGPNTEAFF. The DNA is as follows: TGTGCCAGCAGTCCGGGCCCGAACACTGAAGCTTTCTTT.